A selection of T cell receptor beta chains follows, all from one sample in a study of blood T cell repertoires in COVID-19. The assay was immunoSEQ multiplex PCR, and TCRdb's table has in-frame clones only and misses some. The sample carries about 200,000 clones, about 84% recorded once. Sample: PBMCs or T cells enriched from blood (not recorded which). These TCRs come from a man between 40 and 49 years old with acute COVID-19. Each CDR3 is given without its conserved first and last residue. The D gene is left open where the match is weak.

d_gene,v_gene,len,j_gene,CDR3aa
.,TRBV21-1,15,TRBJ1-6,ASSKGGLWGLESPLH
TRBD2,TRBV7-3,13,TRBJ2-3,ASSQGAGGRDTQY
.,TRBV12-5,13,TRBJ2-5,ASGLGRDSQETQY
.,TRBV11-2,12,TRBJ1-2,ASSLGGLGSGYT
TRBD2,TRBV27,15,TRBJ2-7,ASRSPRGGLSTYEQY
TRBD1,TRBV7-8,13,TRBJ1-2,ASSHRGTGGYGYT
TRBD1,TRBV5-1,12,TRBJ2-7,ASRPGQGPMEQY
.,TRBV6-5,12,TRBJ1-1,ASSYQIMNTEAF
.,TRBV6-6,13,TRBJ2-1,ASSYQLGDYNEQF
TRBD2,TRBV6-5,13,TRBJ2-1,ASRASGRNYNEQF
.,TRBV19,10,TRBJ2-1,ASSRRRDEQF
.,TRBV3-1/TRBV3-2,16,TRBJ2-3,ASSQDGTGTPITDTQY
.,TRBV4-2,13,TRBJ1-2,ASSQADRSNYGYT
TRBD2,TRBV10-1,12,TRBJ2-7,ASREREDSYEQY
.,TRBV7-2,12,TRBJ1-1,ASSLGRHNTEAF
.,TRBV28,14,TRBJ1-2,ASSSEKQGPSYGYT
TRBD2,TRBV28,13,TRBJ2-1,ASSLGGRDYNEQF
TRBD1,TRBV18,13,TRBJ1-2,ASSLQTGQGIGYT
TRBD1,TRBV28,10,TRBJ1-5,ALNRGGQPQH
TRBD1,TRBV5-1,13,TRBJ2-3,ASSDTGGSTDTQY
TRBD1,TRBV3-1/TRBV3-2,13,TRBJ1-4,ASSNRGTGNEKLF
TRBD2,TRBV14,14,TRBJ2-3,ASSRPGTTRADTQY
TRBD2,TRBV29-1,12,TRBJ2-7,SVEGGRETYEQY
.,TRBV30,10,TRBJ2-5,AWSRQGETQY
.,TRBV28,11,TRBJ2-7,ASKRDFRYEQY
.,TRBV5-1,12,TRBJ1-1,ASNKGEGNTEAF
TRBD1,TRBV4-3,12,TRBJ1-1,ASSLTGVGTEAF
.,TRBV27,15,TRBJ2-1,ASSLGPREATYNEQF
.,TRBV27,12,TRBJ2-7,ASSLGGKPYEQY
TRBD1,TRBV19,13,TRBJ2-4,AAGDRRSAKNIQY
.,TRBV6-5,12,TRBJ1-5,ASSHGGLNQPQH
TRBD1,TRBV11-2,11,TRBJ1-2,ASSEGTGYGYT
.,TRBV12-3/TRBV12-4,11,TRBJ1-2,ASTPTANYGYT
.,TRBV28,8,TRBJ2-3,ASASGTQY
.,TRBV6-2/TRBV6-3,12,TRBJ1-1,ASSLRGRFTEAF
TRBD2,TRBV9,16,TRBJ2-2,ASSVGTGLAGKTGELF
.,TRBV7-8,18,TRBJ2-6,ASSLNSGGLAFSGANVLT
.,TRBV19,12,TRBJ1-3,ASQTGSSGNTIY